The 9 T cell receptor beta chains listed next were all sequenced from one sample in a study of blood T cell repertoires in COVID-19. The method was immunoSEQ multiplex PCR; TCRdb's version includes in-frame clones alone and lacks a portion of them. Here the sample spans roughly 230,000 clones, about 88% being singletons. Sequenced input: PBMCs or T cells enriched from blood (not recorded which). These TCRs come from a woman between 45 and 60 years old who had been exposed to COVID-19.

This clone appeared a few times. The chain combines TRBV6-1 with TRBJ2-7; a weak D match, TRBD1 (6 bases). Trimming took off 2 bases at V and 2 bases at J, with 13 bases between the two ends. Germline V gene data show CDR1 as MNHNS and CDR2 as SASEGT. The CDR3 contains 15 residues. CDR3 protein: CASSEPGHITYEQYF. CDR3 nucleotide sequence: TGTGCCAGCAGTGAACCGGGACACATAACCTACGAGCAGTACTTC.

The V and J genes are TRBV19 and TRBJ1-5, with 8 bases lining up with TRBD1. The CDR3 consists of 13 residues. Germline CDR1 is LNHDA and CDR2 is SQIVND (reference sequence). The V segment lost 5 bases and the J segment 7 bases; nucleotides outside the gene matches: 4. The CDR3 DNA reads TGTGCCAGTAGTGACGGGACAGGACAGCCCCAGCATTTT. It translates to CASSDGTGQPQHF.

This clone was detected only a few times. Additional DNA sequences in this sample encode the identical CDR3. The rearrangement links TRBV5-1 to TRBJ1-2; no clear D. V lost 4 bases and J 1 base, leaving 8 bases between the germline ends. The V gene's germline CDR1 is SGHRS and CDR2 YFSETQ. The CDR3 consists of 13 residues. The CDR3 protein is CASSPSSNYGYTF. The CDR3 DNA is TGCGCCAGCAGCCCATCGAGTAACTATGGCTACACCTTC.

This chain connects TRBV25-1 to TRBJ1-3; 7 bases line up with TRBD1. Germline assignment: CDR1 MGHDK and CDR2 SYGVNS. V dropped 2 bases and J dropped 12; count of bases not matched to a gene: 4. The CDR3 extends over 12 amino acids. CDR3 residues: CASSEETGIIYF. The CDR3 DNA is TGTGCCAGCAGTGAAGAGACAGGGATCATATATTTT.

This rearrangement joins TRBV4-1 to TRBJ2-7; the D is unclear. Germline V gene sequence: CDR1 MGHRA, CDR2 YSYEKL. Between the trimmed V and J ends, which lost 0 bases and 0 bases, there was a span of 6 bases. CDR3 length equals 14 residues. The CDR3 loop reads CASSQEASSYEQYF. CDR3 DNA: TGCGCCAGCAGCCAAGAGGCCAGCTCCTACGAGCAGTACTTC.

V is TRBV30 and J is TRBJ2-7; weak D call: TRBD1 (6 bases). CDR1 is GTSNPN and CDR2 is SVGIG in the germline V gene (reference sequence). The CDR3 covers 13 residues. V was clipped by 4 bases and J by 2 bases, with 12 bases between them. CDR3 protein: CAWNQGSTYEQYF. The CDR3 DNA reads as TGTGCCTGGAACCAGGGGTCCACCTACGAGCAGTACTTC.

The rearrangement links TRBV5-6 to TRBJ2-7; possible D gene TRBD2, 5 bases. Per the germline V gene, CDR1 is SGHDT and CDR2 is YYEEEE. The CDR3 extends over 13 amino acids. Trimming took 2 bases from V and 5 from J, leaving 11 bases between them. The CDR3 region has the DNA TGTGCCAGCAGCTTAGGAGGAATCCACGAGCAGTACTTC. This encodes CASSLGGIHEQYF.

The chain is built from TRBV18 and TRBJ1-4, with D possibly matching TRBD1 (5 bases). Germline lookup yields CDR1 KGHSH and CDR2 LQKENI. V lost 3 bases, J lost 7 bases, and 12 bases lay in between. The CDR3 totals 14 residues. The CDR3 reads CASSPRGMGEKLFF. The CDR3 DNA reads as TGTGCCAGCTCACCCCGGGGGATGGGTGAAAAACTGTTTTTT.

This clone showed up just once. This chain uses TRBV27 with TRBJ1-2; a possible D gene is TRBD1 (5 bases). The CDR3 loop spans 14 amino acids. V dropped 8 bases and J dropped 2 bases, with 15 bases sitting between them. Per the germline V gene, CDR1 is MNHEY and CDR2 is SMNVEV (reference sequence). For the CDR3, the DNA is TGTGCCAGCCGTGGGGGGGATCCGAACTATGGCTACACCTTC. Translated, it gives CASRGGDPNYGYTF.